The sequence of this T cell receptor beta chain was determined in a study of fetal regulatory T cell absence and autoimmunity. With regard to this clone: Its antigen is as yet unknown.

The repertoire was sequenced with immunoSEQ multiplex PCR; TCRdb's copy has only in-frame clones and lacks some. This table has about 95,000 clones, 72% appearing once. Germline V CDR1 and CDR2: MGHRA, YSYEKL. Germline trimming cut 1 base from V and 3 bases from J; bases unmatched to any gene: 1. The CDR3 length is 15 residues. General study findings and limits: TRB gene family usage was broadly similar in cord blood and pancreas. Oligoclonal TCR enrichment in pancreas over cord blood reached over 100-fold for some clones.

This TCR came from a male donor with IPEX syndrome. The sample consisted of pancreas tissue. The chain couples TRBV4-1 to TRBJ2-3, with 10 bases identical to TRBD2. CDR3 protein: CASSQVSGRTDTQYF. The CDR3 DNA sequence: TGCGCCAGCAGCCAAGTTAGCGGGAGGACAGATACGCAGTATTTT.